The rows below give T cell receptor beta chains drawn from one sample of a study of cytomegalovirus exposure and HLA in healthy donors. Some clones are missing from TCRdb's copy, which holds only in-frame ones; the method was immunoSEQ multiplex PCR. This table holds around 130,000 clones, over 70% found once. Material: PBMCs. Receptor source: a young woman in good health and CMV-seronegative. Both conserved end residues are part of each CDR3. The D gene is left open where the match is weak. Expanded clones get a size class; other rows say once, few or many, or leave the size out.

NA | TRBJ1-1 | TRBV5-4 | NA | TGTGCCAGCAGTTCCAGGGAACGCGGGAACACTGAAGCTTTCTTT | CASSSRERGNTEAFF
TRBD2 | TRBJ2-2 | TRBV27 | NA | TGTGCCAGCAGTTTTACCGCTAGCGGGGGCCCTACCGGGGAGCTGTTTTTT | CASSFTASGGPTGELFF
TRBD1 | TRBJ1-3 | TRBV18 | NA | TGTGCCAGCTCACCACTCGACAGGGGCGACGGAAACACCATATATTTT | CASSPLDRGDGNTIYF
NA | TRBJ1-5 | TRBV6-5 | NA | TGTGCCAGCAGTTACTCGGGGGGGAATCAGCCCCAGCATTTT | CASSYSGGNQPQHF
TRBD1 | TRBJ2-7 | TRBV4-3 | NA | TGCGCCAGCAGCCAGGCCGGGACAGGGTTAGACGAGCAGTACTTC | CASSQAGTGLDEQYF
TRBD1 | TRBJ1-3 | TRBV7-2 | NA | TGTGCCAGCAGCTTAGACATTTCAACAGGGGCTGGAAACACCATATATTTT | CASSLDISTGAGNTIYF
TRBD1 | TRBJ1-1 | TRBV19 | NA | TGTGCCAGTACGGGTCGGCAGGGACAGGGGGCTTTCTTT | CASTGRQGQGAFF
TRBD2 | TRBJ2-7 | TRBV11-2 | NA | TGTGCCAGTAGTTTCGGCGGGAGGGCCTACGAGCAGTACTTC | CASSFGGRAYEQYF
TRBD1 | TRBJ2-5 | TRBV4-1 | NA | TGCGCCAGCAGCCAACGGGACAGGGTGGGGACCCAGTACTTC | CASSQRDRVGTQYF
TRBD2 | TRBJ2-3 | TRBV7-2 | NA | TGTGCCAGCAGCTTAACTGGTAGCGGGAGGGCAGATACGCAGTATTTT | CASSLTGSGRADTQYF
NA | TRBJ1-5 | TRBV7-2 | once | TGTGCCAGCAGCTTAGCGCCGTGGGGGGGTAAAAGTCAGCCCCAGCATTTT | CASSLAPWGGKSQPQHF
NA | TRBJ1-2 | TRBV15 | NA | TGTGCCACCAGGGCCGGACAGCTCCTCGGGGGCTACACCTTC | CATRAGQLLGGYTF
NA | TRBJ2-7 | TRBV12-5 | NA | TGTACTAGTGCCAGGATGGGCTACGAGCAGTACTTC | CTSARMGYEQYF
TRBD2 | TRBJ2-1 | TRBV7-2 | NA | TGTGCCAGCAGCTTAATCGGACTAGTAGATGAGCAGTTCTTC | CASSLIGLVDEQFF
TRBD1 | TRBJ1-5 | TRBV15 | once | TGTGCCACCAGCCCCGGGGACAGGGGACGACAGCCCCAGCATTTT | CATSPGDRGRQPQHF
TRBD1 | TRBJ1-2 | TRBV19 | NA | TGTGCCAGTAAGAGGGACAGTGGCCCTTTCGGCTACACCTTC | CASKRDSGPFGYTF
NA | TRBJ1-1 | TRBV18 | NA | TGTGCCAGCTCACCAAGAACAACCATAAACACTGAAGCTTTCTTT | CASSPRTTINTEAFF
NA | TRBJ1-3 | TRBV7-9 | few | TGTGCCGGAGGACGTACGCATTTT | CAGGRTHF
NA | TRBJ1-1 | TRBV9 | NA | TGTGCCAGCAGCTCCCGGTCGGTGAACACTGAAGCTTTCTTT | CASSSRSVNTEAFF
NA | TRBJ1-2 | TRBV7-2 | NA | TGTGCCAGCAGCTTAGGCCAGTCAGGGCTCTATGGCTACACCTTC | CASSLGQSGLYGYTF
TRBD1 | TRBJ1-1 | TRBV2 | NA | TGTGCCAGCAGTGAAGCGGGGACAGGTGGAAGGGCTTTCTTT | CASSEAGTGGRAFF
TRBD1 | TRBJ1-4 | TRBV7-2 | NA | TGTGCCAGCAGCTTTGCAGGGGGCGCAACTAATGAAAAACTGTTTTTT | CASSFAGGATNEKLFF
NA | TRBJ1-1 | TRBV18 | NA | TGTGCCAGCTCACCACGGGCAGGGGATAACACTGAAGCTTTCTTT | CASSPRAGDNTEAFF
TRBD1 | TRBJ1-1 | TRBV5-1 | NA | TGCGCCAGCAGCACCTCGACAGGGCGGGTGAACACTGAAGCTTTCTTT | CASSTSTGRVNTEAFF
TRBD1 | TRBJ1-1 | TRBV5-1 | NA | TGCGCCAGCAGCTTGTTAGGGGGCGCGTCAACTGAAGCTTTCTTT | CASSLLGGASTEAFF
TRBD1 | TRBJ1-1 | TRBV30 | NA | TGTGCCTGGAGTAAAAAGGCAGGGGGCCTTGGTGGAGCTTTCTTT | CAWSKKAGGLGGAFF
NA | TRBJ2-7 | TRBV18 | NA | TGTGCCAGCTCACCACGGGGGCACGAGCAGTACTTC | CASSPRGHEQYF
TRBD1 | TRBJ2-4 | TRBV30 | NA | TGTGCCTTTGGACAGGGACCAGCCAAAAACATTCAGTACTTC | CAFGQGPAKNIQYF
NA | TRBJ2-2 | TRBV5-4 | NA | TGTGCCAGCAGCGGGCAGGGATTTACCGGGGAGCTGTTTTTT | CASSGQGFTGELFF
NA | TRBJ2-1 | TRBV27 | NA | TGTGCCAGCAGGACGGGAGTGGTGGGTGAGCAGTTCTTC | CASRTGVVGEQFF
NA | TRBJ1-1 | TRBV5-6 | NA | TGTGCCAGCAGCTTTGGCTACCGAGGAGAAGCTTTCTTT | CASSFGYRGEAFF
TRBD1 | TRBJ2-7 | TRBV15 | few | TGTGCCACCAGCAGGGGGGACAGGGGCTCCCACGAGCAGTACTTC | CATSRGDRGSHEQYF
TRBD2 | TRBJ2-2 | TRBV7-8 | NA | TGTGCCAGCAGCTTAGGTCCTAGCGGGAGTTTAACCGGGGAGCTGTTTTTT | CASSLGPSGSLTGELFF
NA | TRBJ2-5 | TRBV19 | NA | TGTGCCAGTAGTATCGGGGTGGGTCAAGAGACCCAGTACTTC | CASSIGVGQETQYF
NA | TRBJ2-4 | TRBV29-1 | NA | TGCAGCGTCTATCCAGGGGCTAAAAACATTCAGTACTTC | CSVYPGAKNIQYF
NA | TRBJ2-3 | TRBV7-2 | NA | TGTGCCAGCAGCTCGAGCGGAGATACGCAGTATTTT | CASSSSGDTQYF
NA | TRBJ1-5 | TRBV7-9 | NA | TGTGCCAGCAGCCAGGACAATCAGCCCCAGCATTTT | CASSQDNQPQHF
TRBD1 | TRBJ2-7 | TRBV14 | NA | TGTGCCAGCTCGAGGGACAGGGGGAAACAGTACTTC | CASSRDRGKQYF
NA | TRBJ1-1 | TRBV27 | NA | TGTGCCAGCGGGGGGGCGGATAGCACTGAAGCTTTCTTT | CASGGADSTEAFF
TRBD2 | TRBJ2-7 | TRBV12-5 | NA | TGTGCTAGTGGTTTGGGGGCGGGAGGAACCAGCGAGCAGTACTTC | CASGLGAGGTSEQYF
NA | TRBJ1-2 | TRBV6-6 | few | TGTGCCAGCAGTTACTCGACCGGGTGGGATGGCTACACCTTC | CASSYSTGWDGYTF
TRBD1 | TRBJ1-4 | TRBV19 | NA | TGTGCCAGTAGGTCCAACAGGGGGCAGGATGAAAAACTGTTTTTT | CASRSNRGQDEKLFF
TRBD1 | TRBJ1-2 | TRBV7-9 | NA | TGTGCCAGCAGCTTAGGACAGGGACAGGGCAGCTATGGCTACACCTTC | CASSLGQGQGSYGYTF
NA | TRBJ2-1 | TRBV5-1 | once | TGCGCCAGCAGCGTGGGGGCCCTAGAGGGTAGGAATGAGCAGTTCTTC | CASSVGALEGRNEQFF
TRBD1 | TRBJ2-2 | TRBV6-1 | NA | TGTGCCAGCAGGACAGGGCACACCGGGGAGCTGTTTTTT | CASRTGHTGELFF
TRBD1 | TRBJ1-5 | TRBV10-3 | NA | TGTGCCATCAAGGGCCAGGGGGCAGGACAGCCCCAGCATTTT | CAIKGQGAGQPQHF
TRBD1 | TRBJ1-1 | TRBV19 | NA | TGTGCCAGTAGGACAGGGGTGAACACTGAAGCTTTCTTT | CASRTGVNTEAFF
TRBD1 | TRBJ1-2 | TRBV4-1 | few | TGCGCCAGCAGCCAAGAGTGGGACAGGGGGCGAGCCGGGATCTATGGCTACACCTTC | CASSQEWDRGRAGIYGYTF
NA | TRBJ2-6 | TRBV10-3 | few | TGTGCCATCAGTGACCCCTGGAGGGGGCTCGGGGCCAACGTCCTGACTTTC | CAISDPWRGLGANVLTF
NA | TRBJ1-2 | TRBV7-9 | NA | TGTGCCAGCAGCTTAGTGGACAGCTATGGCTACACCTTC | CASSLVDSYGYTF
TRBD1 | TRBJ1-2 | TRBV18 | NA | TGTGCCAGCTCACCAGACAGGGATGGCTACACCTTC | CASSPDRDGYTF
TRBD2 | TRBJ2-5 | TRBV4-2 | once | TGTGCCAGCAGCCGTACACTAGCGGCCCAAGAGACCCAGTACTTC | CASSRTLAAQETQYF
TRBD1 | TRBJ1-4 | TRBV11-2 | once | TGTGCCAGCAGCCGAGCCTTCAGGGGGCATGATGAAAAACTGTTTTTT | CASSRAFRGHDEKLFF
NA | TRBJ1-2 | TRBV6-1 | NA | TGTGCCAGCAGTGAAAGGAAGGGCGGGTTTGGCTACACCTTC | CASSERKGGFGYTF
NA | TRBJ1-4 | TRBV19 | NA | TGTGCCAGTAGTCTCAACAACCAGGGGACTAATGAAAAACTGTTTTTT | CASSLNNQGTNEKLFF